A selection of T cell receptor beta chains follows, all from one sample in a study of identical twins. TCRdb analysed the 5' RACE reads with MiXCR anew, one entry per CDR3 protein. This sample yields 250,000 to 350,000 distinct CDR3 sequences, of which about 8.9% are seen a single time; less than 2.5% belongs to the top ten. This sample was also put to use in a study of yellow fever vaccine responses in identical twins.

Source material: memory (CD45RO+) T cells sorted from blood. The receptors derive from a woman in her late teens or twenties in good health. Each CDR3 is given with its conserved first and last residue. The order of the fields is J gene, CDR3 length, clone size, V gene, D gene, CDR3 protein, CDR3 DNA. The D gene is left open where the match is weak. Some rows have no size entry. The others give once, few or many, or a class for an expanded clone.

j_call: TRBJ1-2
cdr3_length: 14
clone_size: few
v_call: TRBV19
d_call: TRBD1
cdr3_aa: CASSRRDRAYGYTF
cdr3_nt: TGTGCCAGTAGTAGAAGGGACAGGGCCTATGGCTACACCTTC

j_call: TRBJ2-1
cdr3_length: 17
clone_size: few
v_call: TRBV2
d_call: TRBD2
cdr3_aa: CASIGGARREDYNEQFF
cdr3_nt: TGTGCCAGCATTGGTGGAGCCCGGCGGGAGGACTACAATGAGCAGTTCTTC

j_call: TRBJ2-1
cdr3_length: 14
clone_size: many
v_call: TRBV2
d_call: TRBD2
cdr3_aa: CACKTSGTYNEQFF
cdr3_nt: TGTGCCTGTAAGACTAGCGGAACCTACAATGAGCAGTTCTTC

j_call: TRBJ2-1
cdr3_length: 16
clone_size: -
v_call: TRBV9
d_call: TRBD2
cdr3_aa: CASSVGTSATYNEQFF
cdr3_nt: TGTGCCAGCAGCGTGGGGACTAGCGCCACCTACAATGAGCAGTTCTTC

j_call: TRBJ2-1
cdr3_length: 16
clone_size: few
v_call: TRBV20-1
d_call: TRBD2
cdr3_aa: CSARNPGLAAYNEQFF
cdr3_nt: TGCAGTGCTAGAAACCCGGGACTAGCGGCTTACAATGAGCAGTTCTTC

j_call: TRBJ2-1
cdr3_length: 19
clone_size: few
v_call: TRBV12-3/TRBV12-4
d_call: -
cdr3_aa: CASSSPGANYFRSYNEQFF
cdr3_nt: TGTGCCAGCAGTTCACCGGGTGCAAATTATTTCCGCTCCTACAATGAGCAGTTCTTC

j_call: TRBJ2-4
cdr3_length: 19
clone_size: -
v_call: TRBV23-1
d_call: TRBD1
cdr3_aa: CASSQSGRRGRKTKNIQYF
cdr3_nt: TGCGCCAGCAGTCAATCGGGAAGAAGGGGGCGCAAGACCAAAAACATTCAGTACTTC

j_call: TRBJ2-1
cdr3_length: 16
clone_size: few
v_call: TRBV11-3
d_call: TRBD2
cdr3_aa: CASSPVRRLAENEQFF
cdr3_nt: TGTGCCAGCAGCCCTGTCAGGCGTCTAGCGGAAAATGAGCAGTTCTTC

j_call: TRBJ1-6
cdr3_length: 16
clone_size: few
v_call: TRBV28
d_call: TRBD1
cdr3_aa: CASSLEGGGWNSPLHF
cdr3_nt: TGTGCCAGCAGTTTAGAGGGAGGGGGCTGGAATTCACCCCTCCACTTT

j_call: TRBJ2-1
cdr3_length: 14
clone_size: many
v_call: TRBV11-2
d_call: TRBD2
cdr3_aa: CASSPYELAGEQFF
cdr3_nt: TGTGCCAGCAGCCCGTATGAACTAGCGGGTGAGCAGTTCTTC

j_call: TRBJ1-3
cdr3_length: 15
clone_size: few
v_call: TRBV10-3
d_call: TRBD1
cdr3_aa: CAILDRGLSGNTIYF
cdr3_nt: TGTGCCATCTTGGACAGGGGTCTCTCTGGAAACACCATATATTTT

j_call: TRBJ1-1
cdr3_length: 14
clone_size: many
v_call: TRBV10-2
d_call: TRBD1
cdr3_aa: CASRMDRQGGEAFF
cdr3_nt: TGCGCCAGCAGGATGGACAGGCAAGGGGGTGAAGCTTTCTTT

j_call: TRBJ2-6
cdr3_length: 16
clone_size: few
v_call: TRBV28
d_call: TRBD1
cdr3_aa: CASSLGQRSGANVLTF
cdr3_nt: TGTGCCAGCAGCCTGGGACAGCGCTCTGGGGCCAACGTCCTGACTTTC

j_call: TRBJ1-2
cdr3_length: 14
clone_size: many
v_call: TRBV10-2
d_call: -
cdr3_aa: CASSERWGADGYTF
cdr3_nt: TGCGCCAGCAGTGAACGTTGGGGGGCGGATGGCTACACCTTC

j_call: TRBJ1-5
cdr3_length: 16
clone_size: -
v_call: TRBV28
d_call: -
cdr3_aa: CASAVVVQISNQPQHF
cdr3_nt: TGTGCCAGCGCCGTCGTGGTTCAGATTAGCAATCAGCCCCAGCATTTT

j_call: TRBJ1-1
cdr3_length: 14
clone_size: many
v_call: TRBV15
d_call: -
cdr3_aa: CATSRAGMNTEAFF
cdr3_nt: TGTGCCACCAGCAGAGCGGGTATGAACACTGAAGCTTTCTTT

j_call: TRBJ1-4
cdr3_length: 12
clone_size: few
v_call: TRBV7-9
d_call: -
cdr3_aa: CASSLKGEKLFF
cdr3_nt: TGTGCCAGCAGCTTAAAAGGCGAAAAACTGTTTTTT

j_call: TRBJ2-5
cdr3_length: 18
clone_size: few
v_call: TRBV5-1
d_call: -
cdr3_aa: CASSLISPAGLVQETQYF
cdr3_nt: TGCGCCAGCAGTTTGATTTCCCCGGCGGGACTCGTCCAAGAGACCCAGTACTTC

j_call: TRBJ2-5
cdr3_length: 11
clone_size: many
v_call: TRBV7-6
d_call: -
cdr3_aa: CASSQGPRVYF
cdr3_nt: TGTGCCAGCAGCCAGGGCCCCAGGGTGTACTTC

j_call: TRBJ2-7
cdr3_length: 14
clone_size: few
v_call: TRBV20-1
d_call: TRBD2
cdr3_aa: CSASRLAGVLEQYF
cdr3_nt: TGCAGTGCTAGTAGGCTAGCGGGAGTTCTTGAGCAGTACTTC

j_call: TRBJ2-7
cdr3_length: 14
clone_size: few
v_call: TRBV20-1
d_call: -
cdr3_aa: CSASGTGDPYEQYF
cdr3_nt: TGCAGTGCTTCCGGGACTGGGGATCCCTACGAGCAGTACTTC

j_call: TRBJ2-4
cdr3_length: 15
clone_size: -
v_call: TRBV28
d_call: -
cdr3_aa: CASSLRGHAKNIQYF
cdr3_nt: TGTGCCAGCAGTTTACGGGGGCACGCCAAAAACATTCAGTACTTC